This TCR beta chain was recorded in a study of T cell changes during pregnancy in multiple sclerosis (dated by TCRdb to 2018 to 2020). Notes on the research overall: In women with multiple sclerosis, the researchers looked at how the T cell repertoire shifted as pregnancy progressed.

Reading from cysteine to phenylalanine, the CDR3 counts 14 amino acids. Only CDR3 DNA remains: 42 bases, in frame from the first base. Trimming removed 5 bases from V and 5 bases from J; the gene matches leave 7 bases unexplained. From the germline V gene (reference sequence), CDR1 is MNHEY and CDR2 is SMNVEV. Preparation of the library involved the immunoSEQ multiplex PCR assay. The immuneACCESS repertoire file appears here via TCRdb, limited to in-frame rearrangements. These files lack a portion of the clones; in checked studies, under half of the deficit traces to unresolved V genes, and the cause of the others is not known. Present in this sample are roughly 46,000 clones, 80% to 95% of which were seen just once. Clones ranked in the top ten supply approximately 2.2% of the sample. Notes on this clone: Its antigen has not been determined. No qualities accompany the bases; no much larger clone lies one base away.

The source material was peripheral blood, sampled in the third trimester of pregnancy. The chain joins TRBV27 to TRBJ2-5; 8 central nucleotides agree with TRBD2. This TCR derives from a female donor with multiple sclerosis, enrolled in a pregnancy study. CDR3 sequence: CASSIGLARETQYF. DNA sequence: TGTGCCAGCAGTATCGGACTAGCAAGGGAGACCCAGTACTTC.